This is a list of T cell receptor beta chains from one sample in a study of control samples from healthy donors and cancer patients. Only in-frame clones appear in the TCRdb table, and some are missing; sequencing was by immunoSEQ multiplex PCR. Here the sample spans 100,000 to 150,000 clones, 89% being singletons. The sequencing sample was made of PBMCs. The source of these receptors is a man over 45 with head and neck cancer. Both conserved end residues are trimmed from each CDR3.

>TRBV5-1
ASSLMAGGPTGELF
>TRBV4-1
ASSQASGGASTGELF
>TRBV5-1
ASSLSLSDRSYGYT
>TRBV6-6
ASRASGVGTEAF
>TRBV18
ASSPATDSMNTEAF
>TRBV7-9
ASSNNEKLF
>TRBV28
ASSSPGVGGYT
>TRBV11-2
ASKNRAVEQF
>TRBV7-3
ASSPFDQFFTYNEQF
>TRBV5-4
ASSLSRQYNEQF
>TRBV19
ASSTQLAGEIIGKPETSTDTQY
>TRBV5-1
ASSETGTQETQY
>TRBV13
ASSSGTGASNEQF
>TRBV5-1
ASSLGHALAGRGNEQF
>TRBV5-5
ASSLRGSGELF
>TRBV29-1
SVAAGNYNEQF